The rows below give T cell receptor beta chains drawn from one sample of a study of cytomegalovirus exposure and HLA in healthy donors. TCRdb's copy holds only in-frame clones and misses some; the assay was immunoSEQ multiplex PCR. The sample carries more than 70,000 clones, 60% to 70% recorded once. Sequenced material: PBMCs. These receptors came from a man aged 35 to 55 in good health and CMV-seropositive. Each CDR3 is given without its conserved first and last residue.

CDR3,V
ASSVGTSGGGQETQY,TRBV9
ASSWTTGWDTEAF,TRBV5-1
ASSLDPGGIDTQY,TRBV5-4
ASSITGVRTEAF,TRBV19
ASSLDQTGNTIY,TRBV7-8
ASSAGTGRYEQY,TRBV28
ASSSLGTSGFHNEQF,TRBV5-8
ASSQENINYGYT,TRBV4-1
ASTPFDRGLQETQY,TRBV6-6
SVGTGGAVSGANVLT,TRBV29-1
ASRRRESEKLF,TRBV7-2
ASSLAGRGANTGELF,TRBV7-2
ASSGTGMNTGELF,TRBV27
ASSLDEPSGTRETQY,TRBV5-4
SVLTVGYT,TRBV29-1
ASSFIGQGLMNTEAF,TRBV27
ASSAHFSGPRTQATEAF,TRBV4-3
ASSPGTGHEQY,TRBV5-1
ASSQAEREMKKLF,TRBV4-2
ASSQDYTDTQY,TRBV5-1
ASSSSGTVNTGELF,TRBV9
ASSSQGQGSYEQY,TRBV5-1
ASSSREGGNLDTQY,TRBV9
ASSLGRAGAAQPQH,TRBV5-6
ASIEGASQNHLGGYGYT,TRBV2
ASRLGQIEAF,TRBV2
ASSQGTGRVTEAF,TRBV4-1
ASSPQGGGNTIY,TRBV18
ASRTGLEAF,TRBV6-1
ASISTGDTGELF,TRBV6-5
ASSPPYQPQH,TRBV6-5
ASSETGNGYT,TRBV25-1
ASRSGQGTNEKLF,TRBV5-1
ASSKTGRGNTEAF,TRBV28
ASSRLAEGGRTNEQF,TRBV5-4
ASSTGTVRGANVLT,TRBV19
ATSIGGVLGYGYT,TRBV15
ASSESGTGEGYT,TRBV10-2
ASSLRQASSGNTIY,TRBV9
ASSFGDRLEETQY,TRBV5-4
ASSLGTYEQY,TRBV6-1
ASSKTREKLF,TRBV27
ASTGSLNTEAF,TRBV2
ASSLAGIITEAF,TRBV5-1
SGDSPSTDTQY,TRBV29-1
ASSPGSRRGSNEQY,TRBV5-6
ASSKTGVPGYT,TRBV6-1
ASTIGQGAGNTIY,TRBV6-5
ASSLFVGAGGPLNEQF,TRBV7-3
ASSALRASGGSDTQY,TRBV9
ASSPPLLSYEQY,TRBV18
ASSDESIRGTGTPPGANVLT,TRBV28
ASSWMGGLGETQY,TRBV11-1
ASSPLGALH,TRBV2
ASSLDTASYEQY,TRBV5-1
ASSGQLKNIQY,TRBV27
ASGTGVGNTGELF,TRBV2
ASSIGTGPYEQY,TRBV14
ASRRQGARNSPLH,TRBV19
SVATGTGPYEQY,TRBV29-1